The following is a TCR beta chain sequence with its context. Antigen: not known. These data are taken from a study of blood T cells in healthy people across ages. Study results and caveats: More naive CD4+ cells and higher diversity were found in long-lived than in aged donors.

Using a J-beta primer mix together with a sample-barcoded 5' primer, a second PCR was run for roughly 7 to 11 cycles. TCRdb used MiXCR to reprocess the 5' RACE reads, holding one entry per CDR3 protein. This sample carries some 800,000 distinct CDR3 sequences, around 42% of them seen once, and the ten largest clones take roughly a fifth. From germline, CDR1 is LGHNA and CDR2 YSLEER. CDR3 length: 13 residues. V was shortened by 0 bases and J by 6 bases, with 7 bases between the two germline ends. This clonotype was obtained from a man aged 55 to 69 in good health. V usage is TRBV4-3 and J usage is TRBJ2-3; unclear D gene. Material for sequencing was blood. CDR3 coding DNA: TGCGCCAGCAGCCAAGATCCTGTGGATACGCAGTATTTT. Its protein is CASSQDPVDTQYF.